A selection of T cell receptor beta chains follows, all from one sample in a study of blood T cells in healthy people across ages. TCRdb re-analysed the 5' RACE reads in MiXCR, keeping a single row per CDR3 protein. This sample has some 800,000 distinct CDR3 sequences, with about 25% found just once. Separately, the same data were catalogued under a study of T cells of mothers and their children.

Sequencing was performed on blood. The receptor source for this set is a boy aged 5-17 years in good health. The CDR3 runs from the conserved cysteine through the conserved F or W. The D gene is left open where the match is weak. Clone size is shown for a subset of rows, as once, few, many or a class of expanded clone.

v_call	j_call	clone_size	d_call	cdr3_aa	cdr3_nt
TRBV29-1	TRBJ2-6	few	-	CSRSPKTVSSGANVLTF	TGCAGCCGCTCTCCCAAGACAGTTAGCTCTGGGGCCAACGTCCTGACTTTC
TRBV10-3	TRBJ2-1	-	-	CAIGVGVNNEQFF	TGTGCCATCGGTGTAGGGGTGAACAATGAGCAGTTCTTC
TRBV4-3	TRBJ2-3	-	-	CASSQGAGLYF	TGCGCCAGCAGCCAGGGTGCCGGTTTGTATTTT
TRBV27	TRBJ2-5	-	TRBD2	CASSSGLEQETQYF	TGTGCCAGCAGTTCGGGACTAGAACAAGAGACCCAGTACTTC
TRBV7-2	TRBJ2-1	few	TRBD2	CASSSGLVEEQFF	TGTGCCAGCAGCTCCGGACTAGTGGAGGAGCAGTTCTTC
TRBV6-1	TRBJ2-4	-	TRBD2	CASSEEGRVGNIQYF	TGTGCCAGCAGTGAAGAGGGGAGGGTAGGAAACATTCAGTACTTC
TRBV27	TRBJ1-6	-	-	CASSLWAEVVYNSPLHF	TGTGCCAGCAGTTTATGGGCGGAAGTGGTCTATAATTCACCCCTCCACTTT
TRBV4-3	TRBJ1-2	-	-	CASSQGSGRQTQGYTF	TGCGCCAGCAGCCAAGGTTCGGGACGCCAGACGCAAGGCTACACCTTC
TRBV28	TRBJ1-2	-	-	CASYPQRGGYTF	TGTGCCAGCTATCCCCAACGGGGTGGCTACACCTTC
TRBV12-3/TRBV12-4	TRBJ1-1	few	-	CASSLDLTGGTEAFF	TGTGCCAGCAGTTTAGACCTTACCGGGGGCACTGAAGCTTTCTTT
TRBV2	TRBJ1-6	-	-	CASMFGGVNSPLHF	TGTGCCAGCATGTTTGGAGGGGTTAATTCACCCCTCCACTTT
TRBV20-1	TRBJ2-6	-	-	CSARDQELSGANVLTF	TGCAGTGCTAGAGATCAGGAGCTCTCTGGGGCCAACGTCCTGACTTTC
TRBV29-1	TRBJ2-3	-	TRBD2	CSVEEYTSGTDTQYF	TGCAGCGTTGAAGAATATACTAGCGGCACAGATACGCAGTATTTT
TRBV30	TRBJ2-7	-	-	CAWTPGVQQYF	TGTGCCTGGACTCCAGGGGTACAGCAGTACTTC
TRBV6-5	TRBJ2-7	few	-	CASSLDLGSSYEQYF	TGTGCCAGCAGTTTAGACCTGGGCTCTTCCTACGAGCAGTACTTC
TRBV27	TRBJ2-3	-	TRBD2	CASSSVTSGGKTQYF	TGTGCCAGCAGTTCAGTGACTAGCGGGGGGAAGACGCAGTATTTT
TRBV28	TRBJ1-4	few	-	CASSSLGNEKLFF	TGTGCCAGCAGTTCCCTGGGGAATGAAAAACTGTTTTTT
TRBV20-1	TRBJ1-2	-	TRBD1	CSDSRTGVVGYTF	TGCAGTGACTCACGGACAGGGGTTGTGGGCTACACCTTC
TRBV29-1	TRBJ2-7	few	-	CSVGTRHSYEQYF	TGCAGCGTTGGAACCCGACATTCATACGAGCAGTACTTC
TRBV19	TRBJ2-7	-	-	CASSMGAKGYEQYF	TGTGCCAGTAGTATGGGGGCAAAGGGATACGAGCAGTACTTC
TRBV6-1	TRBJ2-3	few	-	CASSEYVDTQYF	TGTGCCAGCAGTGAATATGTGGATACGCAGTATTTT
TRBV5-1	TRBJ2-1	-	TRBD2	CASSLGSGGQIYEQFF	TGCGCCAGCAGCTTGGGTTCGGGGGGGCAGATATATGAGCAGTTCTTC
TRBV11-2	TRBJ2-3	few	TRBD1	CASSPQGKGTDTQYF	TGTGCCAGCAGTCCACAGGGGAAAGGCACAGATACGCAGTATTTT
TRBV6-5	TRBJ1-4	-	-	CASGETGKAEKLFF	TGTGCCAGCGGAGAGACAGGAAAAGCTGAAAAACTGTTTTTT
TRBV6-1	TRBJ2-3	-	-	CASTPVSSTDTQYF	TGTGCCAGCACTCCCGTGAGCAGCACAGATACGCAGTATTTT